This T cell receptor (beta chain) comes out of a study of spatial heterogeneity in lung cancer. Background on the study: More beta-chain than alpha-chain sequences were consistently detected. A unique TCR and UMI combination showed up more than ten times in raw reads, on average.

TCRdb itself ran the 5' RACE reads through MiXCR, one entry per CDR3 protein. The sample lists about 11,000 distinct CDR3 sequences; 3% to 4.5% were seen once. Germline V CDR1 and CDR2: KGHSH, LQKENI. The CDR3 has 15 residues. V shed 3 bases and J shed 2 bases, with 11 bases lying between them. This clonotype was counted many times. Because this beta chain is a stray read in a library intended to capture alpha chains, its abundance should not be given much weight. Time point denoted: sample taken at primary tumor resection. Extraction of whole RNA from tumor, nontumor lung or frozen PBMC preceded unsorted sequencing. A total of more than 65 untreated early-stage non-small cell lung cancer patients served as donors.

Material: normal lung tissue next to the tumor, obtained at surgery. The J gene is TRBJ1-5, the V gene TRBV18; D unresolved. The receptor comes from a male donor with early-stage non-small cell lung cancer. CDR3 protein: CASSPLEAGNQPQHF. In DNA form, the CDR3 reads TGTGCCAGCTCACCCCTCGAGGCGGGCAATCAGCCCCAGCATTTT.